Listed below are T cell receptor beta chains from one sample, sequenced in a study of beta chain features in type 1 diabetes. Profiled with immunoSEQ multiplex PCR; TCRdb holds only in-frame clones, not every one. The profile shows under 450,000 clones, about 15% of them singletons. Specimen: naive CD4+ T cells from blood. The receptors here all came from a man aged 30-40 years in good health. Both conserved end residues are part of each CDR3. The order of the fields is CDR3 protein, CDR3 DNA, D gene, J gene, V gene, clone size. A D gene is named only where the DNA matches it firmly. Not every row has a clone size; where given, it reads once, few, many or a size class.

CASSPGTVGSYEQYF,TGTGCCAGCTCACCGGGGACAGTTGGATCCTACGAGCAGTACTTC,TRBD1,TRBJ2-7,TRBV18,.
CASSYGRSDTQYF,TGTGCCAGCAGCTATGGCAGGTCAGATACGCAGTATTTT,.,TRBJ2-3,TRBV7-2,.
CASSAQGTSNSPLHF,TGTGCCAGCAGTGCACAGGGGACCTCTAATTCACCCCTCCACTTT,TRBD1,TRBJ1-6,TRBV25-1,.
CASTAGTGRGETQYF,TGTGCCAGCACCGCCGGGACAGGGAGGGGAGAGACCCAGTACTTC,TRBD1,TRBJ2-5,TRBV7-6,few
CSVDRANTEAFF,TGCAGCGTGGACAGGGCGAACACTGAAGCTTTCTTT,TRBD1,TRBJ1-1,TRBV29-1,.
CSVGDTPGEKLFF,TGCAGCGTTGGTGATACCCCTGGTGAAAAACTGTTTTTT,.,TRBJ1-4,TRBV29-1,.
CASSFSSEPSSSPLHF,TGTGCCAGCAGCTTTTCCAGTGAACCTAGCAGTTCACCCCTCCACTTT,.,TRBJ1-6,TRBV7-2,.
CSVIYQGQPQHF,TGCAGCGTAATTTATCAGGGACAGCCCCAGCATTTT,.,TRBJ1-5,TRBV29-1,.
CASSFYEEGEKLFF,TGTGCCAGCAGCTTCTACGAAGAAGGAGAAAAACTGTTTTTT,.,TRBJ1-4,TRBV7-9,few
CALTGGRADTQYF,TGTGCCTTAACCGGGGGGCGGGCAGATACGCAGTATTTT,.,TRBJ2-3,TRBV10-3,.
CAWSVNRWGYGYTF,TGTGCCTGGAGTGTAAACAGGTGGGGCTATGGCTACACCTTC,.,TRBJ1-2,TRBV30,few
CASSPGTGRSPLHF,TGTGCCAGCAGCCCGGGGACAGGGAGATCACCCCTCCACTTT,TRBD1,TRBJ1-6,TRBV9,.
CASSSPGRTEAFF,TGTGCCAGCAGCTCTCCCGGGCGCACTGAAGCTTTCTTT,.,TRBJ1-1,TRBV7-2,few
CASSRRAVGEQYF,TGCGCCAGCAGCCGTCGGGCGGTAGGCGAGCAGTACTTC,.,TRBJ2-7,TRBV4-1,.
CASSLGGQGNQPQHF,TGCGCCAGCAGCTTGGGTGGGCAGGGCAATCAGCCCCAGCATTTT,.,TRBJ1-5,TRBV5-1,.
CASSQSPGLAENEQFF,TGCGCCAGCAGCCAATCTCCGGGACTAGCAGAGAATGAGCAGTTCTTC,TRBD2,TRBJ2-1,TRBV4-1,.
CASSRSTGSGANVLTF,TGCGCCAGCAGCCGGTCTACAGGGTCTGGGGCCAACGTCCTGACTTTC,.,TRBJ2-6,TRBV5-1,.
CASSVTTGSTDTQYF,TGTGCCAGCAGCGTAACGACAGGAAGCACAGATACGCAGTATTTT,.,TRBJ2-3,TRBV9,.
CASSVDRSYDEQFF,TGTGCCAGCAGTGTGGACAGGTCCTACGATGAGCAGTTCTTC,TRBD1,TRBJ2-1,TRBV2,.
CASSDPWGVGQKLFF,TGTGCCAGCAGTGACCCCTGGGGGGTGGGTCAAAAACTGTTTTTT,.,TRBJ1-4,TRBV2,.
CASTSSGMTQYF,TGTGCCAGCACCTCTAGCGGGATGACGCAGTATTTT,TRBD2,TRBJ2-3,TRBV2,few
CASARVNTEAFF,TGTGCCAGTGCTAGGGTGAACACTGAAGCTTTCTTT,.,TRBJ1-1,TRBV13,few
CASSLGLAGVRFF,TGTGCCAGCAGCTTAGGCCTAGCGGGCGTTCGGTTCTTC,TRBD2,TRBJ2-1,TRBV7-8,.
CASGLSGTNEQFF,TGTGCTAGTGGTTTGTCAGGTACGAATGAGCAGTTCTTC,.,TRBJ2-1,TRBV12-5,.
CASSQDVGAEQYF,TGCGCCAGCAGCCAAGATGTAGGGGCCGAGCAGTACTTC,.,TRBJ2-7,TRBV4-3,.
CASSQGFGQPQHF,TGCGCCAGCAGTCAGGGGTTCGGTCAGCCCCAGCATTTT,.,TRBJ1-5,TRBV10-1,.